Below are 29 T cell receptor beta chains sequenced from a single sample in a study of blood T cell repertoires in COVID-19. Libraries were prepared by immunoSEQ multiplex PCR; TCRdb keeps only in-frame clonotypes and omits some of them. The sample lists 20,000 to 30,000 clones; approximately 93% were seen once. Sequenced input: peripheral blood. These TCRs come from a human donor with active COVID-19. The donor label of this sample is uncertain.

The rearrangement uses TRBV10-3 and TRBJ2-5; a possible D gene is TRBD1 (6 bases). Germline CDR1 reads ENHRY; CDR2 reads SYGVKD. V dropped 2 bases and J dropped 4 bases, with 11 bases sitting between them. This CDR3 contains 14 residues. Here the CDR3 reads CAISETGRAETQYF. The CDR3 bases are TGTGCCATCAGTGAGACAGGGCGGGCAGAGACCCAGTACTTC.

The CDR3 DNA sequence: TGCAGTGCTAGGTCGGACACTGAAGCTTTCTTT. Translated: CSARSDTEAFF. The chain uses TRBV20-1 and TRBJ1-1; D is unresolved. With 3 bases removed from V and 3 bases from J, the gap between germline ends came to 5 bases. Germline V gives CDR1 DFQATT, CDR2 SNEGSKA (reference sequence). The CDR3 has 11 residues.

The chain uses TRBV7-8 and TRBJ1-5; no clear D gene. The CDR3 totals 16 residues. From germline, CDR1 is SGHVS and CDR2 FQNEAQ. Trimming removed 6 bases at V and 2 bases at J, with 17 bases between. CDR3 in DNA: TGTGCCAGCAGTCCTAGGCCAGAAGTGGGCAATCAGCCCCAGCATTTT. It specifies CASSPRPEVGNQPQHF.

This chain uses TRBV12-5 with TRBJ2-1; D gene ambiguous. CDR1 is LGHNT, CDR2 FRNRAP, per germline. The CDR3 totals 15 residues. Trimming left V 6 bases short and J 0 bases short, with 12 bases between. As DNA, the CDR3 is TGTGCTAGTGGGCGGTCCGCGAGCTCCTACAATGAGCAGTTCTTC. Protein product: CASGRSASSYNEQFF.

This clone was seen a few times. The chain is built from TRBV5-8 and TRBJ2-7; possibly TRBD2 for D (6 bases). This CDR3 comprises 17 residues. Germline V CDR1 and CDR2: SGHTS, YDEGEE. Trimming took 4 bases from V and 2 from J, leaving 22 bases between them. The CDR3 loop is CASSPHPLSGRPYEQYF. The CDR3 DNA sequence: TGTGCCAGCAGCCCCCACCCCCTTAGCGGACGGCCCTACGAGCAGTACTTC.

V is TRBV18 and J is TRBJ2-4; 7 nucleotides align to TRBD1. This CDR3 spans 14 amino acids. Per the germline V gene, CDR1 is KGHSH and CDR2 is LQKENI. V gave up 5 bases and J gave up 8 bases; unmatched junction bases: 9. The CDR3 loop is CASSSTGWQDIQYF. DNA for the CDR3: TGTGCCAGCTCATCGACAGGGTGGCAGGACATTCAGTACTTC. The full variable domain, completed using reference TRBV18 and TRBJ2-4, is NAGVMQNPRHLVRRRGQEARLRCSPMKGHSHVYWYRQLPEEGLKFMVYLQKENIIDESGMPKERFSAEFPKEGPSILRIQQVVRGDSAAYFCASSSTGWQDIQYFGAGTRLSVL.

CDR3 in amino acids: CASSIVGAGVGDTQYF. CDR3 DNA sequence: TGTGCCAGTAGTATAGTAGGAGCGGGAGTTGGAGATACGCAGTATTTT. This sequence joins TRBV19 and TRBJ2-3, with TRBD2 matching 8 bases. This CDR3 spans 16 amino acids. J lost 5 bases, V lost 1 base, and 8 bases had no gene match. Germline assignment: CDR1 LNHDA and CDR2 SQIVND (reference sequence).

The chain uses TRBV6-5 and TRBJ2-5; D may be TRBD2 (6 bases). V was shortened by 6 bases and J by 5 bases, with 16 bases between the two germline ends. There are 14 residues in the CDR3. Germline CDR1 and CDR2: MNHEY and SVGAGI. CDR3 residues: CASRSPRRGETQYF. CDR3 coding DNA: TGTGCCAGCAGATCCCCCCGCCGGGGGGAGACCCAGTACTTC.

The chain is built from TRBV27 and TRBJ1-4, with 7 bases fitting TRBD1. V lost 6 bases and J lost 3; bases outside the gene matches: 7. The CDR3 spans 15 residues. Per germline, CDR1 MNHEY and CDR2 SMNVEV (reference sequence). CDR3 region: CASRRITGANEKLFF. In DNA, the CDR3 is TGTGCCAGCAGAAGGATTACAGGGGCTAATGAAAAACTGTTTTTT.

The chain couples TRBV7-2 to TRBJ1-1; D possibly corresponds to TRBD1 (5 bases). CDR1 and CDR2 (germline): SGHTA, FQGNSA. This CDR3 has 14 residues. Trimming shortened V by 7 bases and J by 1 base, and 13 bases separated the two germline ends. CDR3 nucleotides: TGTGCCAGCACCCGATGGGGGGAGAACACTGAAGCTTTCTTT. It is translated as CASTRWGENTEAFF.

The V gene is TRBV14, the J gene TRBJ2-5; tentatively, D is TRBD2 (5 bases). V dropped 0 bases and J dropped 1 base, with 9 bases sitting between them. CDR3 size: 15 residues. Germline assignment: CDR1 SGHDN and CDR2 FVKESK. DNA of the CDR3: TGTGCCAGCAGCCAAGATTTGGGGAGCCAAGAGACCCAGTACTTC. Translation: CASSQDLGSQETQYF.

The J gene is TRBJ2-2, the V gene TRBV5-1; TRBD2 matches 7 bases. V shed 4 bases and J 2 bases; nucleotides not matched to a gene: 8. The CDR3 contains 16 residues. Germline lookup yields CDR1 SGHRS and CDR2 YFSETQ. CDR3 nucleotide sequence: TGCGCCAGCAGCCTCCCCCCTAGCGGAAACACCGGGGAGCTGTTTTTT. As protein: CASSLPPSGNTGELFF.

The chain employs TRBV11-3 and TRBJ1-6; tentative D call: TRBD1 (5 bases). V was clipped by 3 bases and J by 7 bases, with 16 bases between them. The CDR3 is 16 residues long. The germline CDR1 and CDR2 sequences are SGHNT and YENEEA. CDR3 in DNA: TGTGCCAGCAGCTTTTCCCCGGACAAGGAAAATTCACCCCTCCACTTT. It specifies CASSFSPDKENSPLHF.

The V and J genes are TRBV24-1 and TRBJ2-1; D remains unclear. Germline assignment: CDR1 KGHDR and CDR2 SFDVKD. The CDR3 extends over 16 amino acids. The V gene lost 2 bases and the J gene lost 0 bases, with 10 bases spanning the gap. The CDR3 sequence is CATSDSSPSSYNEQFF. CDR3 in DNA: TGTGCCACCAGTGATTCAAGTCCTAGCTCCTACAATGAGCAGTTCTTC.

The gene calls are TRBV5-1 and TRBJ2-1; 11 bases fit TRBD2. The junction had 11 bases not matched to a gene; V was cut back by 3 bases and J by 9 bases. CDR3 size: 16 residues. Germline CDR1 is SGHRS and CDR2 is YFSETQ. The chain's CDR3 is CASSSIPTSGMGEQFF. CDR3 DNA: TGCGCCAGCAGCTCAATCCCGACTAGCGGGATGGGTGAGCAGTTCTTC.

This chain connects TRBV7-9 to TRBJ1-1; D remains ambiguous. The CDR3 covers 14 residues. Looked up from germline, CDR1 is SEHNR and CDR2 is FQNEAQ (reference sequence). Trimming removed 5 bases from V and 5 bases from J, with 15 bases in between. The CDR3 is CASSPDRGFTEAFF. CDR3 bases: TGTGCCAGCAGCCCAGATCGGGGATTTACTGAAGCTTTCTTT. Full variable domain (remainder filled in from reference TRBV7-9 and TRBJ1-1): DTGVSQNPRHKITKRGQNVTFRCDPISEHNRLYWYRQTLGQGPEFLTYFQNEAQLEKSRLLSDRFSAERPKGSFSTLEIQRTEQGDSAMYLCASSPDRGFTEAFFGQGTRLTVV.

In DNA form, the CDR3 reads TGTGCCAGCTCACCTCCCCCCAAAACAGATACGCAGTATTTT. It encodes CASSPPPKTDTQYF. The chain links TRBV18 to TRBJ2-3, with D unresolved. The CDR3 extends over 14 amino acids. The ends were cut back, 3 bases at V and 3 bases at J, with 10 bases in the middle. CDR1 is KGHSH, CDR2 LQKENI, per germline.

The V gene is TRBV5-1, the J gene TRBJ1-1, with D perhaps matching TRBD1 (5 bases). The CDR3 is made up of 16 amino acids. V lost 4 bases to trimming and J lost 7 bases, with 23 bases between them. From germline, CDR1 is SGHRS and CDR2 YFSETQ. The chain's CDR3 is CASSLDPGGIRYEAFF. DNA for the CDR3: TGCGCCAGCAGCCTGGACCCCGGGGGGATACGTTATGAAGCTTTCTTT. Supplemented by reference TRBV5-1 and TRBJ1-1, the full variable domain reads KAGVTQTPRYLIKTRGQQVTLSCSPISGHRSVSWYQQTPGQGLQFLFEYFSETQRNKGNFPGRFSGRQFSNSRSEMNVSTLELGDSALYLCASSLDPGGIRYEAFFGQGTRLTVV.

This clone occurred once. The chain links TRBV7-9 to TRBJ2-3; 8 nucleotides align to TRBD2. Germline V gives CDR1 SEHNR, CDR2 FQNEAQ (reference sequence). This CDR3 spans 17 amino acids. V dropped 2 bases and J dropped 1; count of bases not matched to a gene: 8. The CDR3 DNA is TGTGCCAGCAGCTTAAGTAGGGCGGGAGGTCGCACAGATACGCAGTATTTT. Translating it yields CASSLSRAGGRTDTQYF.

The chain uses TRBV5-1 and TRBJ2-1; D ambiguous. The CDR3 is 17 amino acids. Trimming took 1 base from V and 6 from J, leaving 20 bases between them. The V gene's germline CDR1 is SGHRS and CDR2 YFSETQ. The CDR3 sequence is CASSLTPSSTDSNEQFF. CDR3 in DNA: TGCGCCAGCAGCTTGACGCCTTCAAGTACCGACTCCAATGAGCAGTTCTTC.

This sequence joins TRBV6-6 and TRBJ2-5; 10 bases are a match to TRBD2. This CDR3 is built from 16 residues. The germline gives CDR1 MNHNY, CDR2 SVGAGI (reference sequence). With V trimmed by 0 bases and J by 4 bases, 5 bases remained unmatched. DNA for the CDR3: TGTGCCAGCAGTTACTCGCAGCGGGGGGGCCCAGAGACCCAGTACTTC. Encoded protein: CASSYSQRGGPETQYF.

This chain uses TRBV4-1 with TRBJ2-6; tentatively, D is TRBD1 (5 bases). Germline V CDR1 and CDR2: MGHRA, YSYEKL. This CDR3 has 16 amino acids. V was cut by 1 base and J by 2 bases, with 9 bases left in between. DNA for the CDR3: TGCGCCAGCAGCCAAGTTAACAGGCCTGGGGCCAACGTCCTGACTTTC. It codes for CASSQVNRPGANVLTF.

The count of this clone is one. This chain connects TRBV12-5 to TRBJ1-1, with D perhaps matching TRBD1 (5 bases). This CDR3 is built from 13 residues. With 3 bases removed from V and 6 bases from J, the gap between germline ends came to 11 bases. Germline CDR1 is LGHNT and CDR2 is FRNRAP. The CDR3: CASGFSGVPEAFF. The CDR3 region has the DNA TGTGCTAGTGGTTTTTCGGGGGTCCCTGAAGCTTTCTTT.

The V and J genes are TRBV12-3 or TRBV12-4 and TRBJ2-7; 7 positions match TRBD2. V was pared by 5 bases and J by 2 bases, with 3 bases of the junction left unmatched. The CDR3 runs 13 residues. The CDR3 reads CASSQGTTYEQYF. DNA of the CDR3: TGTGCCAGCAGTCAAGGGACTACCTACGAGCAGTACTTC.

The chain's CDR3 is CASSQDWTRTDTQYF. For the CDR3, the DNA is TGCGCCAGCAGCCAAGATTGGACAAGGACAGATACGCAGTATTTT. The chain recombines TRBV4-1 with TRBJ2-3, with D possibly TRBD1 on 5 matching bases. The germline V gene encodes CDR1 MGHRA and CDR2 YSYEKL. The V end lost 0 bases, the J end lost 3 bases, and 10 bases lay between the germline ends. This CDR3 spans 15 amino acids.

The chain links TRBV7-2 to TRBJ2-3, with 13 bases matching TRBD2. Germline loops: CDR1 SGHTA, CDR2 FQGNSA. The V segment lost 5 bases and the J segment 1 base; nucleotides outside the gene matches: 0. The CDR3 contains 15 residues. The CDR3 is CASSTSGGGTDTQYF. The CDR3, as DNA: TGTGCCAGCAGCACTAGCGGGGGGGGCACAGATACGCAGTATTTT.

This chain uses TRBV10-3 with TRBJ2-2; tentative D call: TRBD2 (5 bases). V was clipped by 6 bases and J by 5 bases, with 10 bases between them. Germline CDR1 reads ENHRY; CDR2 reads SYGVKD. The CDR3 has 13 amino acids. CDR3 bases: TGTGCCATCAGGGAAGGGAGAACCGGGGAGCTGTTTTTT. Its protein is CAIREGRTGELFF.

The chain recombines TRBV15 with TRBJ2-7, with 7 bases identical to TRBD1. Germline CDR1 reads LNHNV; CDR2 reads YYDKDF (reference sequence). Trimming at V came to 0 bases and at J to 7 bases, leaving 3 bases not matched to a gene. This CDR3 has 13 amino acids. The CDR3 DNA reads TGTGCCACCAGCAGAGATGAGACAGGGGAGCAGTACTTC. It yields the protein CATSRDETGEQYF.

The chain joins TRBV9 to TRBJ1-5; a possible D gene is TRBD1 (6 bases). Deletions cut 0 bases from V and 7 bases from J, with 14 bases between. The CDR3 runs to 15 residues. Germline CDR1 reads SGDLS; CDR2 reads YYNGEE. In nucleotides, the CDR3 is TGTGCCAGCAGCGTAGCAGGGGTCGTGGGGCAGCCCCAGCATTTT. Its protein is CASSVAGVVGQPQHF.